The clone carrying this T cell receptor beta chain was counted at least ten times. Its antigen is still unknown. This specimen comes from a study of T-cell reconstitution after alpha-beta-depleted transplantation in children. Study-level results: Surviving recipient T cells and thymic progenitors produced the high day-60 TCRbeta diversity seen in some patients. Reported findings indicate that, about two months after transplant, alpha-beta T cells came from several hundred expanded clones, which were derived from non-depleted graft cells. Among T cells one year after transplant, newly produced cells accounted for most counts and diversity.

Unique molecular identifiers were used in preparing the TCRbeta library. TCRdb passed the PCR reads through MiXCR, listing each CDR3 protein once. This table holds about 460,000 distinct CDR3 sequences, about 10% found once. The CDR3 has 14 residues. Unmatched junction bases numbered 8, after V lost 6 bases and J lost 7 bases. This chain joins TRBV12-3 or TRBV12-4 and TRBJ2-1, with 8 bases identical to TRBD1. Sequencing used PBMCs, obtained before TCRalphabeta/CD19-depleted stem cell transplant. The sequence was obtained from a child under 10 years old with inherited bone marrow failure, due to receive a stem cell transplant. The CDR3: CASRDRTGLNEQFF. The CDR3 bases are TGTGCCAGCAGGGATCGGACAGGGTTGAATGAGCAGTTCTTC.